What follows is one TCR beta chain and its context. The junction departs from the called germline gene at one end, perhaps through a read error. The same CDR3 is also encoded by other DNA sequences in this sample. Study processing details: Scientists estimated how many nucleated cells there were by amplifying reference gene primers. The protocol was immunoSEQ multiplex PCR, while the TCRdb copy is restricted to in-frame clones and leaves out a portion. Clone size and the V and J calls come from that table; the DNA yielded D and trimming. The sample includes 400,000 or so clones, 89% seen only once; the top ten take roughly 1.4%. Germline V CDR1 and CDR2: SGDLS, YYNGEE. CDR3 size: 16 residues. The source of the sample is a study of blood T cell repertoires in COVID-19. Study as a whole: The study drew acute and convalescent COVID-19 samples from the United States, Italy and Spain.

Sequencing was carried out using peripheral blood. V and J are TRBV9 and TRBJ2-2; D possibly corresponds to TRBD2 (5 bases). The sequence derives from a woman between 40 and 55 years old with COVID-19, enrolled during active disease. The CDR3 sequence is CASSDQDFPNTGELFF. DNA for the CDR3: TGTGCCAGCAGCGATCAGGACTTTCCGAATACCGGGGAGCTGTTTTTT.